This TCR beta chain was found in a study of sequential checkpoint blockade in melanoma. Study as a whole: Patients were randomized 1:1 to nivolumab-then-ipilimumab or ipilimumab-then-nivolumab first-line. DNA from 91 pretreatment tumor samples underwent TCRβ immunosequencing. About two dozen patients had matched tumor biopsies before treatment and at week 13 after nivolumab or ipilimumab alone.

Treatment meaning: randomized to nivolumab then ipilimumab (arm A) or the reverse (arm B). In its sample, this clone was seen a few times. The assay was immunoSEQ multiplex PCR, and TCRdb's table has in-frame clones only and misses some. The sample has some 8,800 clones, 20% to 25% seen once. The sequence derives from a human donor with melanoma. Sequenced here: tumor tissue (inferred from file names), sampled from a patient given nivolumab and ipilimumab in sequence.

In nucleotides, the CDR3 is TGTGCCAGCTCCTTACAGGGGAACACTGAAGCTTTCTTT. Translation gives CASSLQGNTEAFF. The chain joins TRBV18 to TRBJ1-1; tentatively, D is TRBD1 (6 bases). Trimming cost V 6 bases and J 1 base, with 9 bases left between them. This CDR3 is 13 amino acids long. Looked up from germline, CDR1 is KGHSH and CDR2 is LQKENI.